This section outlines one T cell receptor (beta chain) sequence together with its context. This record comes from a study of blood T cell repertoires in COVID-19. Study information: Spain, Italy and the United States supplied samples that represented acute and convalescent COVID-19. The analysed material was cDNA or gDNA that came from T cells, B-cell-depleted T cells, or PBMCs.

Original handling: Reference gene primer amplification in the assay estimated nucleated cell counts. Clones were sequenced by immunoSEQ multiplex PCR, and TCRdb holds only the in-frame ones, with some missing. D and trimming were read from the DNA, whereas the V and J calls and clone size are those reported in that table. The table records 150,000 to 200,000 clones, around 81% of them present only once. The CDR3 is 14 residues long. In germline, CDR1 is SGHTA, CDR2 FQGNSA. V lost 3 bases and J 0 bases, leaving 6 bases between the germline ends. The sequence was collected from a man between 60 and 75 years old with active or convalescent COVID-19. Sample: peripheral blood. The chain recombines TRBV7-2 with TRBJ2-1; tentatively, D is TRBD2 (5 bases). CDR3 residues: CASSFAGSYNEQFF. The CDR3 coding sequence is TGTGCCAGCAGCTTTGCGGGCTCCTACAATGAGCAGTTCTTC. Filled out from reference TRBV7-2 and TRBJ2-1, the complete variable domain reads GAGVSQSPSNKVTEKGKDVELRCDPISGHTALYWYRQSLGQGLEFLIYFQGNSAPDKSGLPSDRFSAERTGGSVSTLTIQRTQQEDSAVYLCASSFAGSYNEQFFGPGTRLTVL.